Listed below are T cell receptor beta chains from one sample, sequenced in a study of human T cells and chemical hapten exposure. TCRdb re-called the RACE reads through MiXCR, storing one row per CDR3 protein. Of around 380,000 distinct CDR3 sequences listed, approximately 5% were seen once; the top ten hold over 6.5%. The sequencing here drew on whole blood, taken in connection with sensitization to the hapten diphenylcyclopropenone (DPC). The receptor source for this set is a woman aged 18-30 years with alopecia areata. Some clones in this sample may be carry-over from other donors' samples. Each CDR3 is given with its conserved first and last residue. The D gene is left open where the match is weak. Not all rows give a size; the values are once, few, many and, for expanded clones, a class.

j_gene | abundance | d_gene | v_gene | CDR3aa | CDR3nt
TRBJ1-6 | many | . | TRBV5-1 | CASSLDDSGNSPLHF | TGCGCCAGCAGCTTGGATGACAGTGGAAATTCACCCCTCCACTTT
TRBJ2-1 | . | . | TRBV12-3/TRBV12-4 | CASSFQTGAGYEQFF | TGTGCCAGCAGTTTCCAGACAGGAGCGGGGTATGAGCAGTTCTTC
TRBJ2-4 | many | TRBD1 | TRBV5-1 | CASSSGTGASKNIQYF | TGCGCCAGCAGCTCCGGGACAGGGGCTTCCAAAAACATTCAGTACTTC
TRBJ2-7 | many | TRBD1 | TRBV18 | CASSPGQGVSYEQYF | TGTGCCAGCTCACCGGGACAGGGGGTTTCCTACGAGCAGTACTTC
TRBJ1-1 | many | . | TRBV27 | CASSPVLNTEAFF | TGTGCCAGCAGTCCTGTCCTGAACACTGAAGCTTTCTTT
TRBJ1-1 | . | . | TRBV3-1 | CASSQDRGRPEAFF | TGTGCCAGCAGCCAAGATCGCGGGAGACCTGAAGCTTTCTTT
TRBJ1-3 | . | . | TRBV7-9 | CASSLGTEDGNTIYF | TGTGCCAGCAGCTTAGGGACAGAGGATGGAAACACCATATATTTT
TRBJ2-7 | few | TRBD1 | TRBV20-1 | CSARSDRGHYEQYF | TGCAGTGCTAGAAGCGACAGGGGTCACTACGAGCAGTACTTC
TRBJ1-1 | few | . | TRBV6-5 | CASSYMGDTEAFF | TGTGCCAGCAGTTACATGGGGGACACTGAAGCTTTCTTT
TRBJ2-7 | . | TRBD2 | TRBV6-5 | CASSYSLSPGGAYEQYF | TGTGCCAGCAGTTACTCACTATCTCCGGGGGGGGCTTACGAGCAGTACTTC
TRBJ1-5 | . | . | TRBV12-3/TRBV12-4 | CASSRWGAVGNQPQHF | TGTGCCAGCAGTCGCTGGGGTGCGGTTGGCAATCAGCCCCAGCATTTT
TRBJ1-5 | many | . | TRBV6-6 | CASRHRDSENQPQHF | TGTGCCAGCAGGCACCGGGACTCGGAAAATCAGCCCCAGCATTTT
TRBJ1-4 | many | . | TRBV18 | CASSPIEVENEKLFF | TGTGCCAGCTCACCAATTGAGGTAGAAAATGAAAAACTGTTTTTT
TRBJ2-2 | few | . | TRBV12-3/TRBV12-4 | CASSYLDTANTGELFF | TGTGCCAGCAGTTACCTAGATACCGCGAACACCGGGGAGCTGTTTTTT
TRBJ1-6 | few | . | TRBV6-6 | CASSYSPGQSSPLHF | TGTGCCAGCAGTTACTCGCCGGGACAAAGTTCACCCCTCCACTTT
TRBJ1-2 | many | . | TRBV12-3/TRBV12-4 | CASSQGVSGYTF | TGTGCCAGCAGTCAAGGGGTCTCTGGCTACACCTTC
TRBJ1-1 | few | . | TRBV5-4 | CASSGIINTEAFF | TGTGCCAGCAGCGGGATCATAAACACTGAAGCTTTCTTT
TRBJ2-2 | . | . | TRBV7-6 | CASSLGGLIAGELFF | TGTGCCAGCAGCTTAGGGGGCCTGATCGCCGGGGAGCTGTTTTTT
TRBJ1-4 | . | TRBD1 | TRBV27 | CASSSRGTDEKLFF | TGTGCCAGCAGTTCAAGGGGGACAGATGAAAAACTGTTTTTT
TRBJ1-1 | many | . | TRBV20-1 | CSARKDSGWTEAFF | TGCAGTGCTCGTAAGGACAGTGGATGGACTGAAGCTTTCTTT
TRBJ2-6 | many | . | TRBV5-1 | CASSLEVAASSGANVLTF | TGCGCCAGCAGCTTGGAGGTCGCTGCTAGCTCTGGGGCCAACGTCCTGACTTTC
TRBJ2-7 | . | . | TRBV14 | CASSTGQRSSYEQYF | TGTGCCAGCAGCACCGGACAGAGGAGCTCCTACGAGCAGTACTTC
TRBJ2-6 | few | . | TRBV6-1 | CASMAGGSGANVLTF | TGTGCCAGCATGGCAGGGGGGTCTGGGGCCAACGTCCTGACTTTC
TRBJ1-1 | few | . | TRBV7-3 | CASSLGSEGGEAFF | TGTGCCAGCAGCTTAGGGTCAGAAGGGGGTGAAGCTTTCTTT
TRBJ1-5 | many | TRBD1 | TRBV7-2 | CASSSASWTGGDQPQHF | TGTGCCAGCAGCTCAGCGTCTTGGACAGGGGGTGACCAGCCCCAGCATTTT
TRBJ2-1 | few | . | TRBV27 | CASSLSLGDFLYNEQFF | TGTGCCAGCAGTTTATCACTCGGGGACTTCCTCTACAATGAGCAGTTCTTC
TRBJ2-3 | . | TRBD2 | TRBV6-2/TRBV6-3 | CASSYWGRASDTQYF | TGTGCCAGCAGTTATTGGGGGAGGGCATCAGATACGCAGTATTTT
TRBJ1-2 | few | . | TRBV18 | CASSPDSEYGYTF | TGTGCCAGCTCACCAGACAGCGAGTATGGCTACACCTTC
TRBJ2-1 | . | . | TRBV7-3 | CASSSSGTIYNEQFF | TGTGCCAGCAGCTCCTCCGGGACAATCTACAATGAGCAGTTCTTC
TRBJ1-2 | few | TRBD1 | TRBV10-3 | CAISQLTGTGNYGYTF | TGTGCCATCAGTCAACTTACCGGGACAGGGAACTATGGCTACACCTTC
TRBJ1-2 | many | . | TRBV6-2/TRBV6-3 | CASSNSYGYTF | TGTGCCAGCAGTAACTCCTATGGCTACACCTTC
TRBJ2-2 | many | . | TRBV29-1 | CSVELDGSNTGELFF | TGCAGCGTTGAATTAGACGGATCGAACACCGGGGAGCTGTTTTTT
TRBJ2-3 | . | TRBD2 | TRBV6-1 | CASTRALGLAGGTDTQYF | TGTGCCAGCACCCGAGCTCTTGGACTAGCGGGGGGGACAGATACGCAGTATTTT
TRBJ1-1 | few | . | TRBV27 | CASSLLLNTEAFF | TGTGCCAGCAGTTTACTGCTGAACACTGAAGCTTTCTTT
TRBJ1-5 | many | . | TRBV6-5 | CASSYSQSNQPQHF | TGTGCCAGCAGTTACTCGCAGAGCAATCAGCCCCAGCATTTT
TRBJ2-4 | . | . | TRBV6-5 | CASRDRGGNIQYF | TGTGCCAGCAGGGATAGAGGTGGAAACATTCAGTACTTC
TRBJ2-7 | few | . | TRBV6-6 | CASSSGMGREQYF | TGTGCCAGCAGTTCCGGTATGGGGCGCGAGCAGTACTTC
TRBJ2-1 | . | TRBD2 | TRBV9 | CASSVEAGGNNEQFF | TGTGCCAGCAGCGTAGAAGCGGGGGGAAACAATGAGCAGTTCTTC
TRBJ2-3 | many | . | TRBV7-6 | CASSSLLDPSDTQYF | TGTGCCAGCAGCTCACTCCTGGACCCCTCAGATACGCAGTATTTT
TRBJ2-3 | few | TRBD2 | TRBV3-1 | CASSQGWPQQRGGTDTQYF | TGTGCCAGCAGCCAAGGCTGGCCTCAGCAGCGGGGGGGCACAGATACGCAGTATTTT
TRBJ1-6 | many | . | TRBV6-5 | CAIRTDNNSPLHF | TGTGCCATCAGGACAGATAATAATTCACCCCTCCACTTT
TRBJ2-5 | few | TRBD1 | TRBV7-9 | CASSLGQGGSETQYF | TGTGCCAGCAGCCTTGGACAGGGTGGGAGTGAGACCCAGTACTTC
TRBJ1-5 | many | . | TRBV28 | CASSPPKHF | TGTGCCAGCAGCCCTCCCAAACATTTT
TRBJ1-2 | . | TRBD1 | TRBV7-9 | CASSLGRKGQGIIDYGYTF | TGTGCCAGCAGCTTAGGGCGGAAGGGACAGGGAATTATCGACTATGGCTACACCTTC
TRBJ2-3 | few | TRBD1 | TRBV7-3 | CASSQTGSRDTQYF | TGTGCCAGCAGCCAGACAGGGTCTAGGGATACGCAGTATTTT
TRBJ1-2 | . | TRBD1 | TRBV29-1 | CSVGTDQDDRESDYGYTF | TGCAGCGTTGGGACCGACCAGGATGACAGGGAGTCGGACTATGGCTACACCTTC
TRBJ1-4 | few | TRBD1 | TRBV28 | CASSLTGTAPSVGLGLFF | TGTGCCAGCAGTTTAACCGGGACAGCGCCTTCTGTGGGACTGGGACTGTTTTTT
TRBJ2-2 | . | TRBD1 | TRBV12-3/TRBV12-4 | CASSRRFRPTQGRTGELFF | TGTGCCAGCAGCCGCCGTTTTCGTCCCACACAGGGGCGCACCGGGGAGCTGTTTTTT